This T cell receptor beta chain emerged from a study of blood T cell repertoires in COVID-19 (dated by TCRdb to the early 2020s). Regarding the complete study: Samples covering the acute and convalescent phases of COVID-19 were provided by collaborators in the United States, Italy and Spain. The prospective study material was composed of cDNA or gDNA derived from T cells, B-cell-depleted T cells, or PBMCs. The repertoires were released in a freely available public database intended as a resource for research on the immune response to SARS-CoV-2. Subjects who had been exposed to COVID-19, were actively infected with it, or had recovered from it provided the deeply sampled blood TCRbeta repertoires that made up the dataset. Nearly every sample came with metadata listing a de-identified subject ID, COVID-19 status, age in years and sex. HLA class I and class II types, where available, came from metadata supplied by the sample provider rather than from assay-based typing. The samples were drawn from two sources: the first 160 participants of the ongoing ImmuneRACE study, and 1,254 subjects contributed by 6 global collaborators. Overall study results and their limits: How much clinical and demographic metadata was included differed by source and by participant, and the metadata was provided uncurated.

TCRbeta CDR3 regions were amplified from genomic DNA using the immunoSEQ Assay, a bias-controlled multiplex PCR. The study's own analysis went as follows. Within the assay, amplification of reference gene primers was used to estimate how many nucleated cells each sample contained. Sequence reads were collapsed and filtered to measure the absolute abundance of every unique TCRbeta CDR3 rearrangement. For each sample, productive Simpson clonality was calculated as the square root of Simpson's diversity index across productive rearrangements. TCRdb limited this immuneACCESS table to in-frame rearrangements with V and J called. A share of clones is missing; checked studies link under half to unresolved V genes, and the rest is unexplained. The V and J calls and clone size were taken over from that table, and D and trimming were inferred from the DNA. The sample data list 380,000 or so clones, and 88% of these were observed just once. Roughly 2% of the sample comes from the top ten.

A distance of 13 bases separates the germline ends of V and J, which lose 3 bases and 1 base respectively. The CDR1 and CDR2 encoded by the germline V gene (reference sequence) are DFQATT and SNEGSKA. The CDR3 measures 15 amino acids from cysteine to phenylalanine. The kept DNA is CDR3 alone, 45 bases in frame from the first base. Of note for this clone: There is no known antigen for this receptor. Within one base of it there is no much larger clone, and no base qualities were kept.

Participants in the prospective study were aged roughly 18 to 90 years, lived in 20 to 25 United States geographic areas, and enrolled through a virtual design. In the prospective study, participants were assigned to cohorts based on the clinical history participants reported in a screening survey and a study questionnaire. Each participant in the prospective study had whole blood, serum and a nasopharyngeal or oropharyngeal swab collected by mobile phlebotomists. Participants in the prospective study had the option to provide additional blood draws and questionnaires over a roughly 2-month period. Prospective study blood samples were shipped either frozen or at room temperature before DNA extraction.

The clonotype comes from a woman aged 35 to 49 with acute COVID-19. Here the chain combines TRBV20-1 and TRBJ1-5, with TRBD1 as a weak D call on 6 bases. Sequencing was performed on PBMCs or T cells enriched from blood (not recorded which). In nucleotides, the sequence is TGCAGTGCTAGTAGCGGACAGTTCAGCAATCAGCCCCAGCATTTT. Its coded protein is CSASSGQFSNQPQHF.